This entry features one TCR beta chain sequence. Methods used by the authors: Amplification from reference gene primers served as the basis for estimated nucleated cell counts. The repertoire was sequenced with immunoSEQ multiplex PCR; TCRdb's copy has only in-frame clones and lacks some. The D gene and trimming were derived from the DNA, and the V and J assignments and clone size from that table. The sample holds 150,000 or so clones, roughly 85% seen once. Germline-derived CDR1 and CDR2 are LNHDA and SQIVND (reference sequence). The ends lost 1 base at V and 2 bases at J; junction bases unmatched: 6. This CDR3 comprises 17 residues. The data originate from a study of blood T cell repertoires in COVID-19. Study overall: Sites across the United States, Italy and Spain contributed samples from acute and convalescent COVID-19. In each case, the material was cDNA or gDNA derived from T cells, B-cell-depleted T cells, or PBMCs.

The sequence came from a human donor with acute or convalescent COVID-19. The donor label of this sample is uncertain. This chain uses TRBV19 with TRBJ2-2; 8 bases agree with TRBD2. Sequenced material: peripheral blood. CDR3 nucleotide sequence: TGTGCCAGTAGTATAGGTGCCGGGGGGGTAAACACCGGGGAGCTGTTTTTT. Its protein product is CASSIGAGGVNTGELFF.